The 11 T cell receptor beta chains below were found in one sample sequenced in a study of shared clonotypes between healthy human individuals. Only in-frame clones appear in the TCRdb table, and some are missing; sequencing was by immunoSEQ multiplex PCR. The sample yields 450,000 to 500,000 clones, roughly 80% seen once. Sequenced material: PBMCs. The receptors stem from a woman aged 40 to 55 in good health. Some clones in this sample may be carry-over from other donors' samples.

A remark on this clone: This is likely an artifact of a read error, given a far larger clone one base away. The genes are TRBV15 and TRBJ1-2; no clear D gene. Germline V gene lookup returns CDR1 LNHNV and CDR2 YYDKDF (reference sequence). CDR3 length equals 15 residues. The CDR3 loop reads CATGRPEEGNYGYTF. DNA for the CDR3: TGTGCCACCGGCAGACCCGAGGAGGGAAACTATGGCTACACCTTC.

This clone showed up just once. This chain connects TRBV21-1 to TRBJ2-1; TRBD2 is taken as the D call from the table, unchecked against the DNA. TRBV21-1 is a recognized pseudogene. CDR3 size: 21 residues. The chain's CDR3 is CASSKLSPKTSGPTSDNEQFF. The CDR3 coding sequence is TGTGCCAGCAGCAAACTTTCCCCCAAGACTAGCGGGCCTACATCGGACAATGAGCAGTTCTTC.

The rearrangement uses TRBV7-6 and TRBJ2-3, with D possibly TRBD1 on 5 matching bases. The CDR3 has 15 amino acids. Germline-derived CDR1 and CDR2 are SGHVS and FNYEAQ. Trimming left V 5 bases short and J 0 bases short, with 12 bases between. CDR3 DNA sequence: TGTGCCAGCAGCGGAGTTAGGGGCAGCACAGATACGCAGTATTTT. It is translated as CASSGVRGSTDTQYF.

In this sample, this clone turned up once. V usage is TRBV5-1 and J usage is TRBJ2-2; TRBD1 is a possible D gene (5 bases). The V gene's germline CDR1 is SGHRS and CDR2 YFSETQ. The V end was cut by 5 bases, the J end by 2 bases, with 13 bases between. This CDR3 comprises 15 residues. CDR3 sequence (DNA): TGCGCCAGCAGTTACGACAGTATCAACACCGGGGAGCTGTTTTTT. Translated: CASSYDSINTGELFF. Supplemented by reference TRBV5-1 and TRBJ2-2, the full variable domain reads KAGVTQTPRYLIKTRGQQVTLSCSPISGHRSVSWYQQTPGQGLQFLFEYFSETQRNKGNFPGRFSGRQFSNSRSEMNVSTLELGDSALYLCASSYDSINTGELFFGEGSRLTVL.

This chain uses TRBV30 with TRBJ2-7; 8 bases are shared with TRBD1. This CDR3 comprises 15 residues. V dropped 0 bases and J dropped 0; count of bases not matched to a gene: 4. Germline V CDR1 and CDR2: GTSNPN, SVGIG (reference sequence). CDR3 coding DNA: TGTGCCTGGAGTGTACCAGGGGGCCGCTCCTACGAGCAGTACTTC. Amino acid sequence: CAWSVPGGRSYEQYF.

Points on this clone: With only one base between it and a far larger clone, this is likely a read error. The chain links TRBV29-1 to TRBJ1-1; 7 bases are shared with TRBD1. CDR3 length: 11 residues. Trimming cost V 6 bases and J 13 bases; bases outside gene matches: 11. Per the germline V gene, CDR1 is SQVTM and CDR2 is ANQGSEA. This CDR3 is CSVSRQGAVFF. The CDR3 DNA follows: TGCAGCGTGTCGCGACAGGGCGCAGTTTTCTTT.

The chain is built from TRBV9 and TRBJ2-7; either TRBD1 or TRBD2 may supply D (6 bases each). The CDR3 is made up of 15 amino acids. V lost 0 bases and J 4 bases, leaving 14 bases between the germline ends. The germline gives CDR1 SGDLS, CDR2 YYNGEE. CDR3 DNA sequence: TGTGCCAGCAGCGTAGCCCCCGGGGGCGCGTACGAGCAGTACTTC. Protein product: CASSVAPGGAYEQYF.

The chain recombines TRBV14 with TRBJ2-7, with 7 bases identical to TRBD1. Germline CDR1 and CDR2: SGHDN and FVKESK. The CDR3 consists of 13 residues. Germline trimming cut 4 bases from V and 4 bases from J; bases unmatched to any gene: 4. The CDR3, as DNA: TGTGCCAGCAGCCTCGGACAGGTTTACGAGCAGTACTTC. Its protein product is CASSLGQVYEQYF. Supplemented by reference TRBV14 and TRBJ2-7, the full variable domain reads EAGVTQFPSHSVIEKGQTVTLRCDPISGHDNLYWYRRVMGKEIKFLLHFVKESKQDESGMPNNRFLAERTGGTYSTLKVQPAELEDSGVYFCASSLGQVYEQYFGPGTRLTVT.

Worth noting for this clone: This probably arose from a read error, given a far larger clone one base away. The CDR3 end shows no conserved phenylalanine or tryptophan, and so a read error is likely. The CDR3 spells CASSGQVGEKLFL. CDR3 nucleotide sequence: TGTGCCAGCAGTGGACAGGTTGGGGAAAAACTGTTTCTT. The V and J genes are TRBV2 and TRBJ1-4; possible D gene TRBD1, 6 bases. The CDR3 runs to 13 residues. Germline values: CDR1 SNHLY, CDR2 FYNNEI. With 4 bases removed from V and 8 bases from J, the gap between germline ends came to 11 bases.

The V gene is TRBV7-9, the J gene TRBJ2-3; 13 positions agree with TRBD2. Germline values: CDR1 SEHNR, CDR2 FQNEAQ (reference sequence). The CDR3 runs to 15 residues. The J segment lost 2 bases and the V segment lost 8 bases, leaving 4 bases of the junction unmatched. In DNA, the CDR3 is TGTGCCAGCGGACTAGCGGGAGACTTCACAGATACGCAGTATTTT. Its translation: CASGLAGDFTDTQYF.

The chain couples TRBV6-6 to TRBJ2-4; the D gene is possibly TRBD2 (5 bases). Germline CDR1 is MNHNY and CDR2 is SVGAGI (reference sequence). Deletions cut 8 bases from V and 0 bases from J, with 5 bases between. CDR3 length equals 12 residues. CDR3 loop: CASEGAKNIQYF. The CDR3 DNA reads TGTGCCAGCGAGGGAGCCAAAAACATTCAGTACTTC.